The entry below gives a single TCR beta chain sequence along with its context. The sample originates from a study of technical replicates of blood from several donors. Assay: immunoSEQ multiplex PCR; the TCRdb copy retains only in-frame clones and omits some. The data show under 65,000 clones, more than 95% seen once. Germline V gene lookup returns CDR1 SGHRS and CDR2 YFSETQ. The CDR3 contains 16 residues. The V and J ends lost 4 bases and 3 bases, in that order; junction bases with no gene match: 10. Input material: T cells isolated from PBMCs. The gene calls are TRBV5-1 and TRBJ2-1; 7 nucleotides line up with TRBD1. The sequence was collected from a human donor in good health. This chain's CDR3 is CASSRRGPTSYNEQFF. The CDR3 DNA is TGCGCCAGCAGCAGAAGGGGGCCTACCAGCTACAATGAGCAGTTCTTC. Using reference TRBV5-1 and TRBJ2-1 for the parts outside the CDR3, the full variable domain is KAGVTQTPRYLIKTRGQQVTLSCSPISGHRSVSWYQQTPGQGLQFLFEYFSETQRNKGNFPGRFSGRQFSNSRSEMNVSTLELGDSALYLCASSRRGPTSYNEQFFGPGTRLTVL.